The 13 T cell receptor beta chains given below trace back to one sample, sequenced in a study of blood T cells in healthy people across ages. Then a second PCR, running roughly 7 to 11 cycles, was carried out with a sample-barcoded 5' primer and a J-beta primer mix. MiXCR was run by TCRdb on the 5' RACE reads, yielding one entry per CDR3 protein. The repertoire has hundreds of thousands of distinct CDR3 sequences, roughly three fifths of them found once; the top ten carry roughly 25%. The sequencing input was blood. The receptors were sampled from a man aged 40-49 years in good health.

The chain has TRBV7-2 and TRBJ1-2; 9 nucleotides match TRBD1. The CDR3 contains 15 residues. V shed 4 bases and J 7 bases; nucleotides not matched to a gene: 10. Germline CDR1 is SGHTA and CDR2 is FQGNSA. The DNA of the CDR3 is TGTGCCAGCAGCTGGACAGGGGAGATTGTTGGTGGCTACACCTTC. Translating it yields CASSWTGEIVGGYTF.

This chain joins TRBV28 and TRBJ1-5; D is possibly TRBD1 (5 bases). The CDR3 runs to 17 residues. Looked up from germline, CDR1 is MDHEN and CDR2 is SYDVKM. V lost 10 bases to trimming and J lost 7 bases, with 29 bases between them. This CDR3 is CATRPGGGGRWGQPQHF. Here the CDR3 DNA reads TGTGCCACCAGACCGGGTGGCGGGGGTAGATGGGGACAGCCCCAGCATTTT.

The CDR3 region is CASSYTGTSDNEQYF. The CDR3 DNA sequence: TGTGCCAGCAGTTACACAGGGACTAGCGACAATGAGCAGTACTTC. The V gene is TRBV6-2 or TRBV6-3, the J gene TRBJ2-5, with 10 positions matching TRBD2. V lost 2 bases, J lost 11 bases, and 11 bases stayed unmatched. This CDR3 spans 15 amino acids. Germline V gene sequence: CDR1 MNHEY, CDR2 SVGEGT.

In its sample, this clonotype was seen a few times. The chain carries TRBV20-1 and TRBJ2-7; D gene unclear. Germline loops: CDR1 DFQATT, CDR2 SNEGSKA (reference sequence). The CDR3 is made up of 13 amino acids. Trimming removed 2 bases at V and 9 bases at J, with 17 bases between. This CDR3 reads CSARPQTSPVQYF. The CDR3 DNA sequence: TGCAGTGCTAGACCGCAGACCTCTCCCGTGCAGTACTTC.

This chain joins TRBV14 and TRBJ2-4; perhaps TRBD2 as D (6 bases). The J call is in doubt because the DNA end fits TRBJ2-7 better. There are 18 residues in the CDR3. The germline V gene has CDR1 SGHDN and CDR2 FVKESK. CDR3 loop: CASSRGVPTAQFHYEQYF. The CDR3 bases are TGTGCCAGCAGCCGCGGGGTACCGACAGCCCAATTCCATTACGAGCAGTACTTC.

The V and J genes are TRBV20-1 and TRBJ2-7; 7 positions agree with TRBD1. Losses at the gene ends were 5 bases for V and 0 bases for J; bases not matched to a gene: 7. The germline CDR1 and CDR2 sequences are DFQATT and SNEGSKA (reference sequence). The CDR3 spans 14 residues. CDR3: CSAEGQESSYEQYF. CDR3 coding DNA: TGCAGTGCTGAAGGACAGGAGAGCTCCTACGAGCAGTACTTC.

A few counts support this clonotype. The rearrangement links TRBV3-1 to TRBJ2-5; 8 nucleotides align to TRBD1. CDR1 is LGHDT and CDR2 is YNNKEL in the germline V gene (reference sequence). CDR3 length: 15 residues. V shed 1 base, J shed 2 bases, and the junction held 3 bases outside the gene matches. Written as DNA, the CDR3 is TGTGCCAGCAGCCAAGTACGGACAGGGCAAGAGACCCAGTACTTC. Its protein is CASSQVRTGQETQYF.

The chain employs TRBV3-1 and TRBJ2-1; D is undetermined. V lost 7 bases and J 13 bases, leaving 14 bases between the germline ends. Germline V gene sequence: CDR1 LGHDT, CDR2 YNNKEL (reference sequence). This CDR3 is built from 11 residues. CDR3 region: CASINQQTQFF. As DNA, the CDR3 is TGTGCCAGCATAAACCAGCAGACCCAGTTCTTC.

This clonotype appeared a few times. The J gene is TRBJ2-1, the V gene TRBV20-1; D possibly corresponds to TRBD1 (6 bases). This CDR3 spans 13 amino acids. V lost 6 bases to trimming and J lost 1 base, with 10 bases between them. Looked up from germline, CDR1 is DFQATT and CDR2 is SNEGSKA (reference sequence). The CDR3 nucleotides read TGCAGTGCCCGCCAGGGGTCCTACAATGAGCAGTTCTTC. Amino acids: CSARQGSYNEQFF.

This clonotype came up a few times. The chain combines TRBV15 with TRBJ2-4; a weak D match, TRBD2 (7 bases). Trimming pared 1 base from V and 3 bases from J, leaving 19 bases between. Germline V gives CDR1 LNHNV, CDR2 YYDKDF (reference sequence). The CDR3 has 18 residues. CDR3 amino acids: CATSRVGGEKPNKNIQYF. For the CDR3, the DNA is TGTGCCACCAGCAGAGTAGGGGGGGAAAAACCTAACAAAAACATTCAGTACTTC. Looking up the rest from reference TRBV15 and TRBJ2-4 gives the full variable domain: DAMVIQNPRYQVTQFGKPVTLSCSQTLNHNVMYWYQQKSSQAPKLLFHYYDKDFNNEADTPDNFQSRRPNTSFCFLDIRSPGLGDTAMYLCATSRVGGEKPNKNIQYFGAGTRLSVL.

V and J are TRBV20-1 and TRBJ1-1, with D uncertain. The CDR3 is 14 amino acids. Looked up from germline, CDR1 is DFQATT and CDR2 is SNEGSKA (reference sequence). V lost 0 bases to trimming and J lost 9 bases, with 17 bases between them. This CDR3 is CSARDNRGEWKAFF. The CDR3 coding sequence is TGCAGTGCTAGAGATAATCGGGGTGAATGGAAAGCTTTCTTT.

The V call is TRBV20-1, the J call TRBJ2-1; 7 bases map to TRBD2. The ends lost 0 bases at V and 12 bases at J; junction bases unmatched: 11. Germline V gene sequence: CDR1 DFQATT, CDR2 SNEGSKA (reference sequence). The CDR3 extends over 14 amino acids. The chain's CDR3 is CSARDSSGGGGQFF. CDR3 nucleotide sequence: TGCAGTGCTAGAGACTCCAGTGGGGGGGGAGGGCAGTTCTTC.

This clonotype has at least ten counts. The rearrangement uses TRBV20-1 and TRBJ1-1; D remains unclear. This CDR3 is 13 amino acids long. V was cut by 0 bases and J by 5 bases, with 10 bases left in between. Germline V CDR1 and CDR2: DFQATT, SNEGSKA (reference sequence). CDR3 sequence (DNA): TGCAGTGCTAGAGATTCTGGGCGTACTGAAGCTTTCTTT. Protein sequence: CSARDSGRTEAFF.